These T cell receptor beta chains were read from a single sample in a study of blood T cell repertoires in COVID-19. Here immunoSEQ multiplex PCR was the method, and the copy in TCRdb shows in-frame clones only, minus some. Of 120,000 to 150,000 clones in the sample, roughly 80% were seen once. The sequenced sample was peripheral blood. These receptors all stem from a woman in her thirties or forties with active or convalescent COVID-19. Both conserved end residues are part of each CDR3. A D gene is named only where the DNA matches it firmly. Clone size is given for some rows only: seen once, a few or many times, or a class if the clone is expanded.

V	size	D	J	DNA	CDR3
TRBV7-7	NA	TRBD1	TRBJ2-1	TGTGCTAGCAGCTTAGACAGGGCCTACAATGAGCAGTTCTTC	CASSLDRAYNEQFF
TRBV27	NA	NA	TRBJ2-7	TGTGCCAGCAGTTTATCGGAGGACTACGAGCAGTACTTC	CASSLSEDYEQYF
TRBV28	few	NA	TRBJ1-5	TGTGCCAGCGACCGGGGTAATCAGCCCCAGCATTTT	CASDRGNQPQHF
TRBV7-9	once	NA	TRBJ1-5	TGTGCCAGCAGCTTAGGCAGGGATCAGCCCCAGCATTTT	CASSLGRDQPQHF
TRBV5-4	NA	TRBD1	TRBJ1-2	TGTGCCAGCAGCTCTGACAGGGTTATTGGCTATGGCTACACCTTC	CASSSDRVIGYGYTF
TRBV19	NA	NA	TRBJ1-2	TGTGCCAGTAACAGGGATACGGGTGGCTACACCTTC	CASNRDTGGYTF
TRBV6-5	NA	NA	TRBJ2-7	TGTGCCAGCAGTTACAGTTTCGATGCAGACTGCTGCTTC	CASSYSFDADCCF
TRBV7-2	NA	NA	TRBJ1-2	TGTGCCAGCAGCTCGTTCGGGGACTATGGCTACACCTTC	CASSSFGDYGYTF
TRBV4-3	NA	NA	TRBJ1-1	TGCGCCAGCAGCCCCGGCGGGGGCAGTGGGACGAGAGCTTTCTTT	CASSPGGGSGTRAFF
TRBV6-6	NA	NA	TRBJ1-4	TGTGCCAGCAGTTACATGGAGGAAAGTGAAAAACTGTTTTTT	CASSYMEESEKLFF
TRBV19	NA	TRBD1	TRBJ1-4	TGTGCCAGTAGGGTGACCGGGACAGGGGATGAAAAACTGTTTTTT	CASRVTGTGDEKLFF
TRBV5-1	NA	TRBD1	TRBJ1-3	TGCGCCAGCAGCTTGGGCCCCCAGCATCGGGGACAGGGTTCCGGAAACACCATATATTTT	CASSLGPQHRGQGSGNTIYF
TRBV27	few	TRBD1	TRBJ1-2	TGTGCCAGCAGGCGATCGGGACAGGGCCAGTCTAACATGGGCTACACCTTC	CASRRSGQGQSNMGYTF
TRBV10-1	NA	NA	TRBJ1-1	TGCGCCAGCAGTGAGTCGGGGGGGCGAGGGACTGAAGCTTTCTTT	CASSESGGRGTEAFF
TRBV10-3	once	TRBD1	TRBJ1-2	TGTGCCATCAGTGAGCGTCCAGACAGGGTCGGAAACGGCTACACCTTC	CAISERPDRVGNGYTF
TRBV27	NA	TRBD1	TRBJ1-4	TGTGCCAGCAGTCCCAATCTGACAGGGTGGAGGGAAAAACTGTTTTTT	CASSPNLTGWREKLFF
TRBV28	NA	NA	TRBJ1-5	TGTGCCAGCAGTTTAGGCCATAGCAATCAGCCCCAGCATTTT	CASSLGHSNQPQHF
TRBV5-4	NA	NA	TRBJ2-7	TGTGCCAGCAGCTTGGGGCGTCGGACTATCGAGCAGTACTTC	CASSLGRRTIEQYF
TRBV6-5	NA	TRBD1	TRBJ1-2	TGTGCCAGCAGCCCATCGTTGACAGGGCGGGGTGGCTACACCTTC	CASSPSLTGRGGYTF
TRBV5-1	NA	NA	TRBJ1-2	TGCGCCAGCAGCAGATCGGACAGTAACTATGGCTACACCTTC	CASSRSDSNYGYTF
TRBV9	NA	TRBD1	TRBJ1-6	TGTGCCAGCAGCGTAGAAACAGGGGCCAGTTCACCCCTCCACTTT	CASSVETGASSPLHF
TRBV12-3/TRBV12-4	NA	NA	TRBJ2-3	TGTGCCAGCAGCTTATACAGTACAGATACGCAGTATTTT	CASSLYSTDTQYF
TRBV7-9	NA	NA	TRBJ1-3	TGTGCCAGCAGCCCTGCGGGGACTGGAAACACCATATATTTT	CASSPAGTGNTIYF
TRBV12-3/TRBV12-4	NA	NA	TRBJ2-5	TGTGCCAGCAGTTTCGGGGGAAAAGAGACCCAGTACTTC	CASSFGGKETQYF
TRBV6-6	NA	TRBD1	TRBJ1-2	TGTGCCAGCAGTGCCCAGGGGGTTAACTATGGCTACACCTTC	CASSAQGVNYGYTF
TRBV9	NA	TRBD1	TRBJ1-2	TGTGCCAGCAGCGCTTCGGACAGGGGAGAAGTTGGCTACACCTTC	CASSASDRGEVGYTF
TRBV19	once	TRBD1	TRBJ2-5	TGTGCCACCAGACAGGGGGTGGGAGAGACCCAGTACTTC	CATRQGVGETQYF
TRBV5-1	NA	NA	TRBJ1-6	TGCGCCAGCAGCTTGCAGGGATTCTCCTATAATTCACCCCTCCACTTT	CASSLQGFSYNSPLHF
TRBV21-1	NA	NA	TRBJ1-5	TGTGCCAGCAGTAAAAAAGCGTCTAATATCGGGGGCAATCAGCCCCAGCATTTT	CASSKKASNIGGNQPQHF
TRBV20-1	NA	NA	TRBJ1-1	TGCAGTGCTTCCAGGGATGAAGCTTTCTTT	CSASRDEAFF